This T cell receptor (beta chain) was sequenced for a study of blood T cell repertoires in COVID-19. Assay used: immunoSEQ multiplex PCR; TCRdb lists only in-frame clones, some missing. The sample consists of 450,000 or so clones, roughly 89% of them appearing once. The receptor was isolated from a man between 18 and 35 years old with COVID-19, enrolled during active disease. The material sequenced was peripheral blood.

Here the CDR3 reads CASTGTDPNEKLFF. CDR3 coding DNA: TGTGCCAGCACGGGGACAGACCCGAATGAAAAACTGTTTTTT. The V call is TRBV6-6, the J call TRBJ1-4, with 7 positions matching TRBD1. Trimming took 7 bases from V and 5 from J; bases not matched to a gene: 7. Germline assignment: CDR1 MNHNY and CDR2 SVGAGI (reference sequence). The CDR3 totals 14 residues.